Listed below are T cell receptor beta chains from one sample, sequenced in a study of regulatory and conventional T cells in RAG deficiency. TCRdb's table, derived via immunoSEQ multiplex PCR, lists solely in-frame clones and lacks some. The repertoire holds around 30,000 clones, with approximately 90% as singletons. These data also formed part of another study, on regulatory T cells.

The source material was CD8+ T cells sorted from blood. The receptors were gathered from a human donor in good health. Each CDR3 is given with its conserved first and last residue. The D gene is left open where the match is weak. The listing skips clone size in some rows; elsewhere it reads once, few, many or a size class.

size	D	V	J	DNA	CDR3
-	-	TRBV28	TRBJ1-5	TGTGCCAGCACCGATGTGGGCAATCAGCCCCAGCATTTT	CASTDVGNQPQHF
once	TRBD1	TRBV5-5	TRBJ2-7	TGTGCCAGCAGCCCCAGGCAGGGGGTACCCTACGAGCAGTACTTC	CASSPRQGVPYEQYF
-	-	TRBV11-3	TRBJ2-1	TGTGCCAGCAGCTTTCGGGAATATGAGCAGTTCTTC	CASSFREYEQFF
-	-	TRBV6-6	TRBJ2-1	TGTGCCAGCAGGCGGGTGAGCGGCTCCTACAATGAGCAGTTCTTC	CASRRVSGSYNEQFF
-	-	TRBV19	TRBJ1-1	TGTGCCAGTAGTATGAATAAGTTGGGGAACACTGAAGCTTTCTTT	CASSMNKLGNTEAFF
-	-	TRBV7-9	TRBJ1-2	TGTGCCAGCAGCTTAGTAGGGAGTTCGAATGGCTACACCTTC	CASSLVGSSNGYTF
once	TRBD2	TRBV7-7	TRBJ2-1	TGTGCTAGCAGCTTAGGAGGGCGGGAGAGTGCCTACAATGAGCAGTTCTTC	CASSLGGRESAYNEQFF
-	TRBD1	TRBV30	TRBJ1-1	TGTGCCTGGTCCCCCGGGACAGCGGAGTACTCTGAAGCTTTCTTT	CAWSPGTAEYSEAFF
-	-	TRBV19	TRBJ1-1	TGTGCCAGTAGCTTCTTAGGGGAGGCCACTGAAGCTTTCTTT	CASSFLGEATEAFF
-	-	TRBV7-9	TRBJ2-7	TGTGCCAGCAGCTTACCCCTGCGGGAAGGTGAGCAGTACTTC	CASSLPLREGEQYF
few	TRBD2	TRBV7-3	TRBJ2-1	TGTGCCAGCAGCGACGGGACTAGCGGGAGTGGGCAGTTCTTC	CASSDGTSGSGQFF
-	TRBD1	TRBV7-8	TRBJ1-4	TGTGCCAGCAGCTTAGCGGGCCAGGGGGCCAATGAAAAACTGTTTTTT	CASSLAGQGANEKLFF
few	-	TRBV6-5	TRBJ2-1	TGTGCCAGCAGTTACTCGGGGGGACGGACGTTCTTC	CASSYSGGRTFF
-	TRBD2	TRBV27	TRBJ2-7	TGTGCCAGCAGTTTATCGATAAATGGGGCACTAGCGTCGGGCTACGAGCAGTACTTC	CASSLSINGALASGYEQYF
-	-	TRBV9	TRBJ2-1	TGTGCCAGCAGCGTGGGGACTTCCTCTTTGGGGTACAATGAGCAGTTCTTC	CASSVGTSSLGYNEQFF
-	TRBD2	TRBV5-1	TRBJ2-1	TGCGCCAGCAGCTTAAGCGGGACCGTTTACAATGAGCAGTTCTTC	CASSLSGTVYNEQFF
-	TRBD2	TRBV9	TRBJ2-3	TGTGCCAGCAGCAGTAGCCGAGTAGGGGGACTAGCTGCCGATACGCAGTATTTT	CASSSSRVGGLAADTQYF
-	-	TRBV19	TRBJ1-2	TGTGCACTCAAACAGGACCTGAGCGGTGGCTACACCTTC	CALKQDLSGGYTF
-	TRBD2	TRBV19	TRBJ2-1	TGTGCCAGTAGTATCGGGGGGAGTCTGGATGAGCAGTTCTTC	CASSIGGSLDEQFF
-	-	TRBV6-6	TRBJ2-1	TGTGCCAGCAGTCCGGACGAAAATGAGCAGTTCTTC	CASSPDENEQFF
-	-	TRBV14	TRBJ1-1	TGTGCCAGCAGCCAAGTTGGGGGCACTGAAGCTTTCTTT	CASSQVGGTEAFF
-	TRBD2	TRBV11-2	TRBJ2-1	TGTGCCAGCAGCCCATGGGGGGGCTCCTACAATGAGCAGTTCTTC	CASSPWGGSYNEQFF
-	TRBD1	TRBV5-4	TRBJ1-2	TGTGCCAGCAGCATACAGGGGATCATGGACTATGGCTACACCTTC	CASSIQGIMDYGYTF
-	TRBD1	TRBV19	TRBJ2-1	TGTGCCAGTAGTCCGGACAGGGCTGTGCCATTCCAACCTGTTTCCGCGCCTGACAATGAGCAGTTCTTC	CASSPDRAVPFQPVSAPDNEQFF
-	-	TRBV6-1	TRBJ2-7	TGTGCCAGCAGTGAACTCCTGGGGGACGAGCAGTACTTC	CASSELLGDEQYF
-	-	TRBV18	TRBJ1-6	TGTGCCAGCTCACCACTCCAGGAGGATAATTCACCCCTCCACTTT	CASSPLQEDNSPLHF
-	TRBD1	TRBV11-3	TRBJ1-1	TGTGCCAGCAGGGACAGGGAAAGAACTGAAGCTTTCTTT	CASRDRERTEAFF
-	-	TRBV18	TRBJ2-5	TGTGCCAGCTCACCAGATCTTACGCCAAAAAGTAACCAAGAGACCCAGTACTTC	CASSPDLTPKSNQETQYF
-	TRBD2	TRBV19	TRBJ2-3	TGTGCCAGTAGTATAGATCTCGAAACGGGGGGTCTCAGCACAGATACGCAGTATTTT	CASSIDLETGGLSTDTQYF
-	TRBD1	TRBV7-6	TRBJ2-1	TGTGCCAGCAGCTCGGGGGACAGGGGCTACAATGAGCAGTTCTTC	CASSSGDRGYNEQFF
-	-	TRBV13	TRBJ2-2	TGTGCCAGCAGCAAGGCCGGGGGAGACACCGGGGAGCTGTTTTTT	CASSKAGGDTGELFF
-	-	TRBV11-2	TRBJ1-3	TGTGCCAGCAGCTTAGTTAGCGTCTCTGGAAACACCATATATTTT	CASSLVSVSGNTIYF
once	-	TRBV7-3	TRBJ2-7	TGTGCCAGCAGCTTAGTCGGGGTGGGCGACTACGAGCAGTACTTC	CASSLVGVGDYEQYF
-	-	TRBV30	TRBJ1-5	TGTGCCTGGAGTTCGACAGAATTCAATCAGCCCCAGCATTTT	CAWSSTEFNQPQHF
-	-	TRBV15	TRBJ1-1	TGTGCCACCAGCAGAGAAAGACAGCTGAACACTGAAGCTTTCTTT	CATSRERQLNTEAFF
-	TRBD1	TRBV5-8	TRBJ1-5	TGTGCCAGCAGCTTGGGTGGCGGGACAGGGCATCAGCCCCAGCATTTT	CASSLGGGTGHQPQHF
-	-	TRBV11-2	TRBJ2-7	TGTGCCAGCAGCTTGCAGACCAGCTACGAGCAGTACTTC	CASSLQTSYEQYF
-	TRBD1	TRBV11-2	TRBJ2-1	TGTGCCAGCAGCTTGGACAGGGCCCACAATGAGCAGTTCTTC	CASSLDRAHNEQFF
-	-	TRBV6-1	TRBJ2-3	TGTGCCAGCAGTGCCACACCAGGGACTAGCACAGATACGCAGTATTTT	CASSATPGTSTDTQYF
-	-	TRBV11-2	TRBJ2-7	TGTGCCAGCAGCACCTACGAGCAGTACTTC	CASSTYEQYF